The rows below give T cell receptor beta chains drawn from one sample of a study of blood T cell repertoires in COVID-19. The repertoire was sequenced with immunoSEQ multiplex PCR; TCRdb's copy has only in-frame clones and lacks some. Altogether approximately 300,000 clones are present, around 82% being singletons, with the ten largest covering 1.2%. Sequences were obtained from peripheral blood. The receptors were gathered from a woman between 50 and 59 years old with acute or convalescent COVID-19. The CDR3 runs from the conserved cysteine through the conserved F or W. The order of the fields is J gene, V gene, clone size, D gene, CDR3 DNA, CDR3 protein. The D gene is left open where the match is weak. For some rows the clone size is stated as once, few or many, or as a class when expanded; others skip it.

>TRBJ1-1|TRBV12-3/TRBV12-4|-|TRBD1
TGTGCCAGCAGTTACCGGACAGGGGAAGCTTTCTTT
CASSYRTGEAFF
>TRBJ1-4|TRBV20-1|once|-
TGCAGTGCTAGTGCGGGGGATGAAAAACTGTTTTTT
CSASAGDEKLFF
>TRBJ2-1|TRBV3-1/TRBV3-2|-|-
TGTGCCAGCAGCCAGGAAGGCTCTAGGTGGTATGAGCAGTTCTTC
CASSQEGSRWYEQFF
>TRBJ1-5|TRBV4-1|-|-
TGCGCCAGCAGCCAAGCGCCCCAGGGGAATCAGCCCCAGCATTTT
CASSQAPQGNQPQHF
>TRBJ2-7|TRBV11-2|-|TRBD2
TGTGCCAGCATCCCTAGCGGGGGTTACGAGCAGTACTTC
CASIPSGGYEQYF
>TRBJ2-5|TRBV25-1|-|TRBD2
TGTGCCAGCAGTCCCGGACTAGCGAGGGAGACCCAGTACTTC
CASSPGLARETQYF
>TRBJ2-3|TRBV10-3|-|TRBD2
TGTGCCATCAGTCCGTTACAGCGGGAGGCGGATACGCAGTATTTT
CAISPLQREADTQYF
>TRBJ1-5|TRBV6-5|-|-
TGTGCCAGCAGTTACTCAGGCCTTGAGGCCCAGCATTTT
CASSYSGLEAQHF
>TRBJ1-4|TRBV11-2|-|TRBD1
TGTGCCAGCAGCCCCAGGGACAGGGGCCTCCTTAATGAAAAACTGTTTTTT
CASSPRDRGLLNEKLFF
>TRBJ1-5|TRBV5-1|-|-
TGCGCCAGCAGCCTTGATCAGAATCAGCCCCAGCATTTT
CASSLDQNQPQHF